Listed below are T cell receptor beta chains from one sample, sequenced in a study of T cell responses to AZD1222 COVID-19 vaccine. Clones were sequenced by immunoSEQ multiplex PCR, and TCRdb holds only the in-frame ones, with some missing. The sample shows around 120,000 clones, 92% of them seen only once. The specimen was peripheral blood, collected on day 0 of AZD1222 vaccination. Receptor source: an adult in good health. Each CDR3 is given with its conserved first and last residue. The D gene is left open where the match is weak. Only part of the rows carry a size: once, few, many, or a class if the clone is expanded.

>NA|TRBJ1-1|TRBV7-9|NA
CASSLGGGSTEAFF
TGTGCCAGCAGCTTAGGGGGCGGGAGCACTGAAGCTTTCTTT
>once|TRBJ1-3|TRBV6-6|NA
CASRNQISGNTIYF
TGTGCCAGCAGGAACCAAATCTCTGGAAACACCATATATTTT
>NA|TRBJ2-1|TRBV7-8|TRBD2
CASSLWTSDSSYNEQFF
TGTGCCAGCAGCTTATGGACTAGCGACAGCTCCTACAATGAGCAGTTCTTC
>NA|TRBJ2-7|TRBV9|NA
CASSEGQWGSQYEQYF
TGTGCCAGCAGCGAAGGACAGTGGGGGAGTCAGTACGAGCAGTACTTC
>NA|TRBJ1-2|TRBV7-8|NA
CASSFRGAGYGYTF
TGTGCCAGCAGCTTTCGAGGGGCTGGGTATGGCTACACCTTC
>once|TRBJ2-5|TRBV3-1/TRBV3-2|NA
CASSPRRGQETQYF
TGTGCCAGCAGCCCCAGGAGGGGACAAGAGACCCAGTACTTC
>NA|TRBJ1-2|TRBV30|NA
CAWNLNRINYGYTF
TGTGCCTGGAATCTAAACCGCATCAACTATGGCTACACCTTC
>NA|TRBJ2-3|TRBV2|NA
CASSVRGANTQYF
TGTGCCAGCAGTGTTCGGGGGGCAAATACGCAGTATTTT
>NA|TRBJ1-6|TRBV13|NA
CASSKWGLKNSPLHF
TGTGCCAGCAGCAAATGGGGACTTAAGAATTCACCCCTCCACTTT
>NA|TRBJ1-1|TRBV2|NA
CAAGGGTEAFF
TGTGCCGCCGGTGGAGGGACTGAAGCTTTCTTT
>NA|TRBJ1-2|TRBV9|NA
CASSVEPGNGYTF
TGTGCCAGCAGCGTAGAGCCAGGGAACGGCTACACCTTC
>once|TRBJ2-7|TRBV13|NA
CASSSVHEQYF
TGTGCCAGCAGCTCCGTCCACGAGCAGTACTTC
>NA|TRBJ2-7|TRBV30|TRBD2
CAWSVGSGRGYEQYF
TGTGCCTGGAGTGTAGGTAGCGGGAGAGGTTACGAGCAGTACTTC
>NA|TRBJ1-1|TRBV18|NA
CASSPQGTVNTEAFF
TGTGCCAGCTCACCCCAAGGGACGGTGAACACTGAAGCTTTCTTT
>NA|TRBJ2-3|TRBV10-3|NA
CAISIGRTDTQYF
TGTGCCATCTCTATAGGGCGTACAGATACGCAGTATTTT
>NA|TRBJ2-5|TRBV5-1|NA
CASSLFTDQETQYF
TGCGCCAGCAGCTTGTTCACAGATCAAGAGACCCAGTACTTC
>NA|TRBJ1-1|TRBV2|TRBD1
CASRWTGAPGNTEAFF
TGTGCCAGCAGGTGGACAGGGGCCCCGGGGAACACTGAAGCTTTCTTT
>once|TRBJ2-7|TRBV13|NA
CASSLHVGVAYEQYF
TGTGCCAGCAGCTTACATGTGGGAGTTGCCTACGAGCAGTACTTC
>NA|TRBJ1-3|TRBV5-6|NA
CASSLDLEGKVPGGNTIYF
TGTGCCAGCAGCTTGGATTTGGAGGGGAAGGTACCTGGTGGAAACACCATATATTTT
>NA|TRBJ2-3|TRBV7-3|TRBD2
CASSLIGQGGTSGRRDTQYF
TGTGCCAGCAGCTTAATAGGGCAGGGGGGCACTAGCGGGAGACGAGATACGCAGTATTTT
>NA|TRBJ1-3|TRBV14|NA
CASSQGRSSGNTIYF
TGTGCCAGCAGCCAAGGGAGGAGCTCTGGAAACACCATATATTTT
>NA|TRBJ1-6|TRBV21-1|NA
CAIDDNSPLHF
TGTGCCATCGACGATAATTCACCCCTCCACTTT
>NA|TRBJ2-7|TRBV28|NA
CASSLWQGIGEQYF
TGTGCCAGCAGTTTATGGCAGGGGATCGGCGAGCAGTACTTC
>NA|TRBJ2-7|TRBV30|NA
CAWSVKDIQVEQYF
TGTGCCTGGAGTGTAAAGGACATCCAAGTCGAGCAGTACTTC
>NA|TRBJ1-3|TRBV25-1|NA
CASSEYGDIIYF
TGTGCCAGCAGTGAATACGGAGACATCATATATTTT
>NA|TRBJ1-1|TRBV11-3|NA
CASSQSANTEAFF
TGTGCCAGCAGCCAGTCGGCGAACACTGAAGCTTTCTTT
>NA|TRBJ1-2|TRBV10-3|NA
CAIRPDSGGYTF
TGTGCCATCAGACCGGACAGTGGCGGCTACACCTTC
>NA|TRBJ1-5|TRBV28|NA
CASSFPYSNQPQHF
TGTGCCAGCAGTTTCCCGTATAGCAATCAGCCCCAGCATTTT
>NA|TRBJ2-7|TRBV6-5|NA
CASTRDPSSYEQYF
TGTGCCAGCACCCGGGACCCAAGCTCCTACGAGCAGTACTTC
>NA|TRBJ2-1|TRBV9|NA
CASSVDRAHEQFF
TGTGCCAGCAGCGTAGACCGCGCCCATGAGCAGTTCTTC
>few|TRBJ2-7|TRBV18|NA
CASSPTGGQYEQYF
TGTGCCAGCTCACCAACCGGGGGCCAATACGAGCAGTACTTC
>NA|TRBJ2-1|TRBV5-4|TRBD1
CASSLGTGGKNEQFF
TGTGCCAGCAGCTTGGGGACAGGGGGCAAGAATGAGCAGTTCTTC
>NA|TRBJ2-2|TRBV28|NA
CASSTARNRVRAANTGELFF
TGTGCCAGCAGCACCGCTAGGAACAGGGTTAGGGCGGCGAACACCGGGGAGCTGTTTTTT